This T cell receptor (beta chain) was captured in a study of T-cell reconstitution after alpha-beta-depleted transplantation in children. Regarding the study as a whole: Newly produced T cells mostly accounted for T-cell counts and diversity one year post-transplant. Several hundred expanded graft clones reportedly supplied alpha-beta T cells about two months after transplant.

Germline CDR1 SGHAT, CDR2 FQNNGV. The CDR3 sequence is 14 residues long. The junction had 7 bases not matched to a gene; V was cut back by 2 bases and J by 7 bases. In this sample, this clonotype turned up many times. The antigen is not known. During its preparation, the TCRbeta library received unique molecular identifiers. MiXCR was run by TCRdb on the PCR reads, yielding one entry per CDR3 protein. The sample lists about 300,000 distinct CDR3 sequences, 9.5% to 13% occurring once. This clonotype was sampled from a boy under two years old with acute myeloid leukemia, due to receive a stem cell transplant. The sequencing used PBMCs, collected before TCRalphabeta/CD19-depleted stem cell transplant. The chain carries TRBV11-2 and TRBJ2-5; 7 nucleotides line up with TRBD1. DNA for the CDR3: TGTGCCAGCAGCTTAAAGCCTTCAGGGGGGACCCAGTACTTC. Protein sequence: CASSLKPSGGTQYF.